Only a few counts were recorded for the clone carrying this T cell receptor beta chain. Antigen unknown. A second roughly 7 to 12 cycle PCR used barcoded and J-beta primers. From each sample, at least 2.5 million paired-end reads containing CDR3 were obtained. TCRdb ran MiXCR on the 5' RACE reads and lists one entry per CDR3 protein. This repertoire shows 650,000 to 800,000 distinct CDR3 sequences, around 42% found once; its top ten account for approximately 19%. Germline V gives CDR1 MNHNS, CDR2 SASEGT. The CDR3 totals 12 residues. Trimming stripped 4 bases from V and 13 bases from J, with 14 bases between. These data originate in a study of blood T cells in healthy people across ages. The study, taken as a whole, reports: Strong correlation existed between TCR beta diversity and naive T cell percentage. TCR beta diversity per million T cells fell roughly linearly with age.

This receptor was identified in a man aged 60 to 75 in good health. The sequenced sample was blood. V is TRBV6-1 and J is TRBJ2-4; D tentatively fits TRBD1 or TRBD2 (5 bases each). Here the CDR3 reads CASSGIGGEQYF. The DNA of the CDR3 is TGTGCCAGCAGTGGGATTGGGGGTGAGCAGTACTTC.